This paragraph covers one TCR beta chain sequence. The antigen is undetermined. Assay version v3.0 of immunoSEQ was used, and it was run at survey level. Assay: immunoSEQ multiplex PCR; the TCRdb copy retains only in-frame clones and omits some. The data show 15,000 to 20,000 clones, 79% seen once. The sample originates from a study of long-term antiretroviral therapy in people with HIV. Study conclusions and caveats: The repertoire was dominated at all time points by clones expanded before ART.

The sequence derives from a woman aged 40 to 49 with HIV. The source material was unsorted PBMCs, sampled 2.3 years after starting antiretroviral therapy.

The CDR3 DNA sequence: TGTGCCAGCAGCTTGGCTGGGCTTACCTACGAGCAGTACTTC. Translating it yields CASSLAGLTYEQYF. V is TRBV5-5 and J is TRBJ2-7, with D unresolved. Germline V gene sequence: CDR1 SGHKS, CDR2 YYEKEE (reference sequence). This CDR3 is 14 amino acids long. Trimming removed 0 bases at V and 2 bases at J, with 9 bases between.